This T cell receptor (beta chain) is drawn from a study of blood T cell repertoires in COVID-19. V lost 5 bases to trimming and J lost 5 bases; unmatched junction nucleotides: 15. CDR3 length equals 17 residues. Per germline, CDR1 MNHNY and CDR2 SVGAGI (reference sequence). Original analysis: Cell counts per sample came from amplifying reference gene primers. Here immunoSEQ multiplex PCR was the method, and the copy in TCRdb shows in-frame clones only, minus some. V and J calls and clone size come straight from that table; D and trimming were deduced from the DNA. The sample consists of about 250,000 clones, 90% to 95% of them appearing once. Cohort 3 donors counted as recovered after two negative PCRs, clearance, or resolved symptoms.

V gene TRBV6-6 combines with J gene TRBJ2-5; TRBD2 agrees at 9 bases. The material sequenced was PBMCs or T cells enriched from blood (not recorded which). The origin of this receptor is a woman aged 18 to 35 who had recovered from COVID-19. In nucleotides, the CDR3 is TGTGCCAGCAGTCAACTGGGGGCGGGGGGGCCCCGTGAGACCCAGTACTTC. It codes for CASSQLGAGGPRETQYF.